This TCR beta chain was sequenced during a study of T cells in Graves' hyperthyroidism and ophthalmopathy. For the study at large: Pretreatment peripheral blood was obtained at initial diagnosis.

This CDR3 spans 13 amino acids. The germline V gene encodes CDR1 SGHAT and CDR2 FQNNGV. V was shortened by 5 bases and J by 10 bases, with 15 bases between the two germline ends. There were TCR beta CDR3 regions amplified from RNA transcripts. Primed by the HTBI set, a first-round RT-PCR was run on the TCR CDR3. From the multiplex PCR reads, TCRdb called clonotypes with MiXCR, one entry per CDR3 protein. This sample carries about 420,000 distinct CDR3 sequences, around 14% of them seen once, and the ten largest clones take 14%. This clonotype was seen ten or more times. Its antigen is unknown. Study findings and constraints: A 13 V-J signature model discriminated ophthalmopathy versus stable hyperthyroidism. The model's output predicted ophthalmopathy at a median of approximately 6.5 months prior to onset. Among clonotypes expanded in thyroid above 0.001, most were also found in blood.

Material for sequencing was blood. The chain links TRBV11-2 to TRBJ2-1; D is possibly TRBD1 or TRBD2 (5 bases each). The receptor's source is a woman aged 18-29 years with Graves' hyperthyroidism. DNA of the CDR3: TGTGCCAGCAGCCCGGGGACCTCACGGGAGCAGTTCTTC. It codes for CASSPGTSREQFF.